This T cell receptor (beta chain) was obtained from a study of regulatory T cells in long-lasting Graves disease listed by TCRdb under 2021. With regard to the full study: Patients with newly diagnosed Graves' disease had been on antithyroid drugs for under 3 months. Patients with persistent Graves' disease were compared with patients with newly diagnosed Graves' disease using TCR sequencing and RNA sequencing of peripheral blood. The study was conducted in China and was registered as a clinical trial. TCR sequencing covered 13 persistent and approximately 20 newly diagnosed Graves' disease patients, about 35 samples in total. The study at large found these results: Persistent disease showed preferential use of TRBV28, TRBJ1-2 and TRBJ2-5, whereas newly diagnosed disease favored TRBV20-1 and TRBJ2-1. Compared with newly diagnosed patients, persistent Graves' disease patients had lower TCR Shannon entropy and fewer highly expanded clones, which suggests clonal expansion. Only the TCR beta chain was sequenced and analyzed. The study examined only peripheral blood because the primary lesion, thyroid tissue, could not be accessed. Persistent patients shared more public clonotypes among themselves (around 2,500) than newly diagnosed patients did (nearly 1,000). The authors noted that the small sample size was a limitation that may lower accuracy.

The CDR3 goes from the cysteine to the phenylalanine over 16 residues. Only the CDR3 portion is preserved as DNA: 48 bases, with reading frame beginning at the first base. According to the germline V gene, CDR1 reads SGHDN and CDR2 reads FVKESK. V and J lose 0 bases and 7 bases, and a span of 16 bases separates them. The time point tag for this specimen amounts to: newly diagnosed GD, antithyroid drugs for less than 3 months. For both TCR sequencing and RNA sequencing, RNA was extracted from PBMCs using TRIzol. The diagnosis of Graves' disease followed American Thyroid Association guidelines. Patients for the study were recruited at an endocrinology department in Xi'an, China. Each patient gave about 10 milliliters of peripheral blood, collected in an EDTA anticoagulant tube. PBMCs were isolated by Ficoll Paque Plus density gradient separation without further T cell sorting. An Agilent 2100 Bioanalyzer and agarose gel were used to check RNA quality, while a NanoDrop 2000 measured RNA concentration.

The library relied on multiplex PCR. The data were produced on an Illumina HiSeq 4000. iRepertoire HTBI primers and Arm-PCR amplification of CDR3 regions were used to construct TCR beta libraries. Before sequencing, the PCR products underwent gel purification. The original methods were these. A total of roughly 65 TRBV and some 15 TRBJ segments were identified across samples and were used for gene usage analysis of CDR3 amino acid clonotypes. Filtered high-quality paired reads were merged into contigs using COPE and FqMerger. BLAST was used to align contigs to the IMGT TRBV, TRBD and TRBJ reference genes, and CDR3 was defined following IMGT. Any clonotype with a frequency above 0.1% was classified as a highly expanded clone. Shannon entropy served as the measure of repertoire diversity, while the Gini coefficient captured V-J evenness. Clonotypes shared by more than one individual were considered public. Clones were called with MiXCR by TCRdb after fastp trimmed the public reads at Q25, and only in-frame beta chains were retained. Identical CDR3 proteins give one entry, which carries the most common genes and DNA. The V and J calls here are based on TCRdb, not the publication. This sample lists 240,000 or so distinct CDR3 sequences; 20% were detected once. Approximately 14% of the sample is in the top ten clones.

To note about this clonotype: Its specific antigen is unknown. It has no much larger one-base neighbor in the sample; base qualities were not kept.

Recombination linked TRBV14 to TRBJ1-5; the D region possibly corresponds to TRBD1 (6 bases align). Sequencing used peripheral blood mononuclear cells (PBMCs), obtained at new diagnosis, from a patient treated with antithyroid drugs. This receptor was taken from a female donor with Graves disease. The DNA sequence follows: TGTGCCAGCAGCCAAGATCAGACGGGGGCAAGACAGCCCCAGCATTTT. Translated, this gives CASSQDQTGARQPQHF.